A single sample is the source of the 15 T cell receptor beta chains below, sequenced in a study of blood T cell repertoires in COVID-19. The table came from immunoSEQ multiplex PCR; TCRdb's copy has only in-frame clones and leaves some out. The profile shows 120,000 to 150,000 clones, 87% of them singletons. Sequenced: peripheral blood. All receptors come from an elderly man with acute or convalescent COVID-19.

This clone came up once. This sequence joins TRBV6-1 and TRBJ1-4; D not resolved. The V end lost 2 bases, the J end lost 8 bases, and 9 bases lay between the germline ends. Germline V gene sequence: CDR1 MNHNS, CDR2 SASEGT. The CDR3 sequence is 13 residues long. The CDR3 coding sequence is TGTGCCAGCAGTGAACCGAATGAGGAAAAACTGTTTTTT. As protein: CASSEPNEEKLFF.

This clone was seen only once. At the DNA level, this CDR3 is encoded by other sequences in the same sample as well. The chain uses TRBV19 and TRBJ2-2, with 7 nucleotides matching TRBD1. J gave up 2 bases and V 3 bases, and 3 bases lay outside the gene matches. From germline, CDR1 is LNHDA and CDR2 SQIVND (reference sequence). The CDR3 is 15 residues long. The CDR3 region is CASSMGQINTGELFF. CDR3 DNA sequence: TGTGCCAGTAGTATGGGACAGATCAACACCGGGGAGCTGTTTTTT.

The gene calls are TRBV2 and TRBJ1-3, with D possibly matching TRBD1 (5 bases). CDR1 and CDR2 from the germline V gene are SNHLY and FYNNEI. Trimming pared 2 bases from V and 0 bases from J, leaving 11 bases between. The CDR3 runs 16 residues. CDR3 nucleotides: TGTGCCAGCAGTGAACGGTCTACAGGCTCTGGAAACACCATATATTTT. This encodes CASSERSTGSGNTIYF.

The genes are TRBV2 and TRBJ1-4, with TRBD1 identical over 8 bases. This CDR3 spans 13 amino acids. Germline V gives CDR1 SNHLY, CDR2 FYNNEI. The V segment lost 7 bases and the J segment 5 bases; nucleotides outside the gene matches: 3. The CDR3 region is CASTGTGNEKLFF. The CDR3 nucleotides are TGTGCCAGCACCGGGACAGGAAATGAAAAACTGTTTTTT.

The chain has TRBV7-9 and TRBJ2-1, with a weak D call TRBD2 (9 bases). V dropped 4 bases and J dropped 2 bases, with 18 bases sitting between them. CDR3 size: 17 residues. The germline gives CDR1 SEHNR, CDR2 FQNEAQ (reference sequence). The CDR3 DNA is TGTGCCAGCAGCTACAGGGGGGCGGGAGGGCCCTACAATGAGCAGTTCTTC. It codes for CASSYRGAGGPYNEQFF.

This rearrangement joins TRBV6-5 to TRBJ2-5; 7 bases are a match to TRBD2. CDR1 and CDR2 (germline): MNHEY, SVGAGI. The CDR3 is made up of 12 amino acids. Trimming cost V 7 bases and J 6 bases; bases outside gene matches: 5. Here the CDR3 DNA reads TGTGCCAGCAAGTCCGGGGGGAAGACCCAGTACTTC. Protein product: CASKSGGKTQYF.

In this sample, this clone turned up once. The CDR3 here is CATSAAAGGPQYNEQFF. As DNA, the CDR3 is TGTGCCACCAGTGCGGCAGCGGGAGGCCCCCAGTACAATGAGCAGTTCTTC. The chain uses TRBV24-1 and TRBJ2-1, with 9 bases that match TRBD2. With V trimmed by 5 bases and J by 4 bases, 11 bases remained unmatched. The CDR3 sequence is 17 residues long. Germline V gene sequence: CDR1 KGHDR, CDR2 SFDVKD.

V usage is TRBV7-9 and J usage is TRBJ1-2; TRBD1 might be the D (6 bases). Germline V CDR1 and CDR2: SEHNR, FQNEAQ (reference sequence). V was pared by 4 bases and J by 3 bases, with 15 bases between. CDR3 length: 15 amino acids. The CDR3 DNA reads as TGTGCCAGCAGCTCCGGGACAAAAGCGGACTATGGCTACACCTTC. The encoded protein is CASSSGTKADYGYTF.

The chain joins TRBV5-1 to TRBJ1-2; no reliable D call. Deletions cut 1 base from V and 0 bases from J, with 10 bases between. The CDR3 totals 15 residues. In germline, CDR1 is SGHRS, CDR2 YFSETQ. The CDR3 loop reads CASSLLSSANYGYTF. For the CDR3, the DNA is TGCGCCAGCAGCTTGTTATCATCGGCTAACTATGGCTACACCTTC.

The chain joins TRBV27 to TRBJ1-5; D gene unclear. Germline-derived CDR1 and CDR2 are MNHEY and SMNVEV (reference sequence). With 3 bases removed from V and 3 bases from J, the gap between germline ends came to 6 bases. The length of the CDR3 is 13 residues. For the CDR3, the DNA is TGTGCCAGCAGTTTTCAGATCAATCAGCCCCAGCATTTT. The encoded protein is CASSFQINQPQHF.

The chain carries TRBV15 and TRBJ2-1, with 8 bases that match TRBD2. Germline V lookup: CDR1 LNHNV, CDR2 YYDKDF (reference sequence). V lost 6 bases, J lost 3 bases, and 7 bases stayed unmatched. The CDR3 is made up of 15 amino acids. The CDR3: CATSYGAGVYNEQFF. In nucleotides, the CDR3 is TGTGCCACCAGTTACGGAGCGGGAGTCTACAATGAGCAGTTCTTC.

V and J are TRBV28 and TRBJ1-2; no definite D call. CDR1 is MDHEN and CDR2 is SYDVKM in the germline V gene. The CDR3 has 14 amino acids. V was pared by 4 bases and J by 4 bases, with 13 bases between. The CDR3 loop is CASSSTAGGYGYTF. The CDR3 nucleotides are TGTGCCAGCAGTTCGACGGCGGGTGGCTATGGCTACACCTTC.

The chain uses TRBV6-5 and TRBJ2-7; no definite D call. The CDR3 runs to 15 residues. V lost 6 bases and J lost 0, with 15 bases in between. The germline CDR1 and CDR2 sequences are MNHEY and SVGAGI. The CDR3 bases are TGTGCCAGCAGCTCCGATCCGAGGAGCTCCTACGAGCAGTACTTC. Amino acids: CASSSDPRSSYEQYF.

The V and J genes are TRBV4-1 and TRBJ2-3; no firm D call. There are 13 residues in the CDR3. CDR1 and CDR2 from the germline V gene are MGHRA and YSYEKL. Trimming removed 1 base from V and 8 bases from J, with 10 bases in between. CDR3 in DNA: TGCGCCAGCAGCCAAGGGGCGAGTGCTACGCAGTATTTT. This translates into CASSQGASATQYF.

J is TRBJ1-4 and V is TRBV28, with a weak D call TRBD1 (5 bases). V was clipped by 6 bases and J by 3 bases, with 14 bases between them. The germline V gene has CDR1 MDHEN and CDR2 SYDVKM. The CDR3 extends over 15 amino acids. The CDR3 nucleotides read TGTGCCAGCAGCCCCCCCACAGGCTCTAATGAAAAACTGTTTTTT. Translation: CASSPPTGSNEKLFF.